This is a list of T cell receptor beta chains from one sample in a study of shared clonotypes between healthy human individuals. Profiled with immunoSEQ multiplex PCR; TCRdb holds only in-frame clones, not every one. The sample has nearly 1 million clones, about three quarters seen once. The sequencing sample was made of memory CD4+ T cells sorted from blood. Every receptor here comes from a man younger than 35 in good health. CDR3s include the opening cysteine and the closing phenylalanine or tryptophan. D genes are given only for firm matches. Not every row has a clone size; where given, it reads once, few, many or a size class.

clone_size: -
v_call: TRBV19
d_call: TRBD2
j_call: TRBJ2-1
cdr3_nt: TGTGCCAGTAGTCCCAAACTAGCGGGGGGGCTCTATGAGCAGTTCTTC
cdr3_aa: CASSPKLAGGLYEQFF

clone_size: -
v_call: TRBV30
d_call: TRBD1
j_call: TRBJ1-2
cdr3_nt: TGTGCCTGGAGTGTACAGGGACAGGGGGCGAGAGGCTACACCTTC
cdr3_aa: CAWSVQGQGARGYTF

clone_size: -
v_call: TRBV5-4
d_call: TRBD1
j_call: TRBJ1-1
cdr3_nt: TGTGCCAGTGGCTTGGGACAGGATCTAAACACTGAAGCTTTCTTT
cdr3_aa: CASGLGQDLNTEAFF

clone_size: -
v_call: TRBV11-2
d_call: TRBD1
j_call: TRBJ1-1
cdr3_nt: TGTGCCAGCAGTCTGACAGGGGGCCGAACTGAAGCTTTCTTT
cdr3_aa: CASSLTGGRTEAFF

clone_size: -
v_call: TRBV5-1
d_call: -
j_call: TRBJ1-6
cdr3_nt: TGCGCCAGCAGCTTGGTCGGCGGAGATAATTCACCCCTCCACTTT
cdr3_aa: CASSLVGGDNSPLHF

clone_size: many
v_call: TRBV29-1
d_call: -
j_call: TRBJ2-7
cdr3_nt: TGCAGCGTTGATGGGGGATCCAGGGACGAGCAGTACTTC
cdr3_aa: CSVDGGSRDEQYF

clone_size: -
v_call: TRBV7-9
d_call: -
j_call: TRBJ1-3
cdr3_nt: TGTGCCAGCAGCTTAGCTTGGTCAGGGGAAGGAAACACCATATATTTT
cdr3_aa: CASSLAWSGEGNTIYF

clone_size: -
v_call: TRBV28
d_call: -
j_call: TRBJ1-2
cdr3_nt: TGTGCCAGCAGTTTATACCCACACAGGAGGGTTGACTATGGCTACACCTTC
cdr3_aa: CASSLYPHRRVDYGYTF

clone_size: few
v_call: TRBV7-3
d_call: -
j_call: TRBJ1-1
cdr3_nt: TGTGCCAGCAGCTCAAACGGGGGGACTGAAGCTTTCTTT
cdr3_aa: CASSSNGGTEAFF

clone_size: -
v_call: TRBV11-2
d_call: TRBD1
j_call: TRBJ2-7
cdr3_nt: TGTGCCAGCAGCTTAGACCTGACCGGGACAGTCGTCTACGAGCAGTACTTC
cdr3_aa: CASSLDLTGTVVYEQYF

clone_size: -
v_call: TRBV7-9
d_call: -
j_call: TRBJ1-1
cdr3_nt: TGTGCCAGCCGGGGGCAAAACACTGAAGCTTTCTTT
cdr3_aa: CASRGQNTEAFF

clone_size: -
v_call: TRBV5-1
d_call: -
j_call: TRBJ2-7
cdr3_nt: TGCGCCAGCAGCTTGGCCCCTTTAGCGGTCCCTGCCTACGAGCAGTACTTC
cdr3_aa: CASSLAPLAVPAYEQYF

clone_size: once
v_call: TRBV28
d_call: -
j_call: TRBJ1-6
cdr3_nt: TGTGCCAGCAGCAGGGTCTCACCCCTCCACTTT
cdr3_aa: CASSRVSPLHF

clone_size: -
v_call: TRBV6-5
d_call: -
j_call: TRBJ2-7
cdr3_nt: TGTGCCAGCAGTTATAGGTGGAGCCCAGCCTACGAGCAGTACTTC
cdr3_aa: CASSYRWSPAYEQYF

clone_size: -
v_call: TRBV10-3
d_call: -
j_call: TRBJ2-2
cdr3_nt: TGTGCCATCAGTGATGGCATAGGCACCGGGGAGCTGTTTTTT
cdr3_aa: CAISDGIGTGELFF

clone_size: -
v_call: TRBV9
d_call: -
j_call: TRBJ1-2
cdr3_nt: TGTGCCAGCAGCGTAGGAGGGTTAGCTAACTATGGCTACACCTTC
cdr3_aa: CASSVGGLANYGYTF

clone_size: -
v_call: TRBV9
d_call: TRBD2
j_call: TRBJ2-3
cdr3_nt: TGTGCCAGCAGCGTAGCGGGGGGGATCACAGATACGCAGTATTTT
cdr3_aa: CASSVAGGITDTQYF

clone_size: -
v_call: TRBV5-3
d_call: -
j_call: TRBJ1-2
cdr3_nt: TGTGCCAGAAGCCCGCCGGGGAGATACTATGGCTACACCTTC
cdr3_aa: CARSPPGRYYGYTF

clone_size: -
v_call: TRBV29-1
d_call: -
j_call: TRBJ2-7
cdr3_nt: TGCAGCGTGGGGGACAAAAGCTCCTACGAGCAGTACTTC
cdr3_aa: CSVGDKSSYEQYF

clone_size: -
v_call: TRBV7-9
d_call: -
j_call: TRBJ1-2
cdr3_nt: TGTGCCAGCACCAAGACCTCTACTAACTATGGCTACACCTTC
cdr3_aa: CASTKTSTNYGYTF

clone_size: -
v_call: TRBV29-1
d_call: TRBD2
j_call: TRBJ2-5
cdr3_nt: TGCAGCGTCCCACACGGGGGGACGGAGACCCAGTACTTC
cdr3_aa: CSVPHGGTETQYF

clone_size: -
v_call: TRBV5-6
d_call: TRBD1
j_call: TRBJ1-2
cdr3_nt: TGTGCCAGCAGGCCCCAGAACAGGGGGGACTATGGCTACACCTTC
cdr3_aa: CASRPQNRGDYGYTF

clone_size: many
v_call: TRBV6-5
d_call: -
j_call: TRBJ2-7
cdr3_nt: TGTGCCAGCAGTTCTGGGGCGTACGAGCAGTACTTC
cdr3_aa: CASSSGAYEQYF

clone_size: -
v_call: TRBV7-9
d_call: -
j_call: TRBJ1-4
cdr3_nt: TGTGCCAGCAGCTTAGAGTTAGGCGGTAGTAATGAAAAACTGTTTTTT
cdr3_aa: CASSLELGGSNEKLFF

clone_size: -
v_call: TRBV2
d_call: -
j_call: TRBJ2-1
cdr3_nt: TGTGCCAGCAGTGGGCAGGGGTACAATGAGCAGTTCTTC
cdr3_aa: CASSGQGYNEQFF

clone_size: -
v_call: TRBV27
d_call: TRBD2
j_call: TRBJ2-3
cdr3_nt: TGTGCCAGCAGACTGAGCGGGGGGGTCCTCACAGATACGCAGTATTTT
cdr3_aa: CASRLSGGVLTDTQYF

clone_size: -
v_call: TRBV21-1
d_call: -
j_call: TRBJ2-3
cdr3_nt: -
cdr3_aa: CASSKVGRGSDTQYF